Only a few counts were recorded for the clone carrying this TCR beta chain. The entry originates in a study of T cells after yellow fever vaccination. Study-level results: There was a small share of clonotypes that showed up in both the CD4 and CD8 compartments. Abundant contaminating clonotypes from the bulk population could appear in FACS-sorted repertoires. Sorted memory subsets on day 0 lacked detectable levels of almost all vaccine-responding clonotypes.

TCRdb reprocessed the 5' RACE reads via MiXCR and lists one record per CDR3 protein. The data contain around 50,000 distinct CDR3 sequences, 5.5% to 8% of them singletons. Germline CDR1 SGHVS, CDR2 FNYEAQ. V lost 0 bases and J 1 base, leaving 10 bases between the germline ends. The CDR3 is made up of 16 amino acids. This rearrangement joins TRBV7-6 to TRBJ1-5; D is unclear. The sample here was PBMCs, either bulk or a sorted T-cell subset (CD4+, CD8+, memory, or dextramer-sorted; not recorded which), taken 45 days after the yellow fever booster vaccination. The source of this sequence is a man in his thirties or forties who received the YFV17D yellow fever vaccine. CDR3 loop: CASSLAAGLSNQPQHF. In nucleotides, the CDR3 is TGTGCCAGCAGCTTAGCGGCCGGGTTAAGCAATCAGCCCCAGCATTTT.